Listed below are T cell receptor beta chains from one sample, sequenced in a study of CD8 T cells in ankylosing spondylitis. One entry per CDR3 protein results from TCRdb running MiXCR on the 5' RACE reads. The table lists a few hundred thousand distinct CDR3 sequences, 20% to 25% of them singletons. Sample: blood, either unsorted or a sorted T cell fraction (not recorded which). These receptors were taken from a male donor with ankylosing spondylitis or in good health (not recorded which). The CDR3 runs from the conserved cysteine through the conserved F or W. Fields, in order: clone size, D gene, V gene, J gene, CDR3 DNA, CDR3 protein. A D gene is named only where the DNA matches it firmly. Clone size appears in some rows only: once, few, many, or a class for an expanded clone.

.	.	TRBV28	TRBJ2-6	TGTGCCAGCAGTTTATGGACGGCGAGCTCTGGGGCCAACGTCCTGACTTTC	CASSLWTASSGANVLTF
few	.	TRBV19	TRBJ1-5	TGTGCCAGTAGTAATCTTAGCAATCAGCCCCAGCATTTT	CASSNLSNQPQHF
.	TRBD1	TRBV6-4	TRBJ2-3	TGTGCCAGCAGTGAAGCACAGGGGGCCAGCACAGATACGCAGTATTTT	CASSEAQGASTDTQYF
.	.	TRBV30	TRBJ2-1	TGTGCCTGGAGCCTAGGTGAGCAGTTCTTC	CAWSLGEQFF
many	TRBD1	TRBV10-3	TRBJ1-5	TGTGCCATCAGTGAGGGGGACAGGGCTGGACAGCCCCAGCATTTT	CAISEGDRAGQPQHF
few	TRBD1	TRBV4-1	TRBJ2-1	TGCGCCAGCAGCTACGGGACAGGGGATTACAATGAGCAGTTCTTC	CASSYGTGDYNEQFF
few	TRBD1	TRBV4-2	TRBJ2-5	TGTGCCAGCAGCCAAGATGAGGGGGCGAGAGAGACCCAGTACTTC	CASSQDEGARETQYF
.	TRBD2	TRBV3-1	TRBJ2-1	TGTGCCAGCAGCCCGACCCTAGCGGGGGGGCCTGATGAGCAGTTCTTC	CASSPTLAGGPDEQFF
few	TRBD2	TRBV20-1	TRBJ2-1	TGCAGTGCGCTCCGTGGACTAGCGAATGAGCAGTTCTTC	CSALRGLANEQFF
few	TRBD1	TRBV6-2/TRBV6-3	TRBJ2-2	TGTGCCAGCAGTCCTCTATGGACAGGGGTCGCCACCGGGGAGCTGTTTTTT	CASSPLWTGVATGELFF
few	.	TRBV27	TRBJ2-4	TGTGCCAGCAGATCCCGGTTAACCAAAAACATTCAGTACTTC	CASRSRLTKNIQYF
.	TRBD2	TRBV28	TRBJ2-4	TGTGCCAGCAGTAAATGGGGGGGAGGGGTTGCCAAAAACATTCAGTACTTC	CASSKWGGGVAKNIQYF
.	.	TRBV27	TRBJ2-4	TGTGCCAGCAGTTTAGGTCCATCCCCAAAAAACATTCAGTACTTC	CASSLGPSPKNIQYF
many	.	TRBV20-1	TRBJ2-7	TGCAGTGCTAGAGATCGCATTCCCTACGAGCAGTACTTC	CSARDRIPYEQYF
few	.	TRBV6-5	TRBJ2-7	TGTGCCAGCAGTTACTTGGAGCGGGTGTACGAGCAGTACTTC	CASSYLERVYEQYF
.	.	TRBV20-1	TRBJ2-7	TGCAGTGCCTCGCATTTTCCGGGACCTTCCTACGAGCAGTACTTC	CSASHFPGPSYEQYF
.	TRBD1	TRBV6-1	TRBJ2-7	TGTGCCACCGAAGACAGGGTCTCCTACGAGCAGTACTTC	CATEDRVSYEQYF
few	.	TRBV7-9	TRBJ2-1	TGTGCCAGCAGCTTGGGAATAGTCGGGGGTAATGAGCAGTTCTTC	CASSLGIVGGNEQFF
.	.	TRBV15	TRBJ2-7	TGTGCCACCAGCAGAGATCGGTGGGCCGAGCAGTACTTC	CATSRDRWAEQYF
.	.	TRBV20-1	TRBJ2-7	TGCAGTGCTAGAGCTGGGGTATACGAGCAGTACTTC	CSARAGVYEQYF
.	.	TRBV7-2	TRBJ2-5	TGTGCCAGCAGACCCCCTGGGGAGACCCAGTACTTC	CASRPPGETQYF
few	.	TRBV27	TRBJ2-3	TGTGCCAGCAGTTTGCGGGACAGCAGCACAGATACGCAGTATTTT	CASSLRDSSTDTQYF
.	.	TRBV29-1	TRBJ2-5	TGCAGCGTTGAAGAAGGAGGGGCGGGTAAGACCCAGTACTTC	CSVEEGGAGKTQYF
.	TRBD2	TRBV2	TRBJ2-1	TGTGCCAGCAGTGAAGGTAGCGGGGGCCCCTACAATGAGCAGTTCTTC	CASSEGSGGPYNEQFF
.	.	TRBV28	TRBJ2-7	TGTGCCAGCAAACCCAGGGTCTCCTACGAGCAGTACTTC	CASKPRVSYEQYF
.	TRBD1	TRBV19	TRBJ2-7	TGTGCCAGTAGTGCGTGGCGGGACAGGGCGCTCAGCGAGCAGTACTTC	CASSAWRDRALSEQYF
.	.	TRBV12-3/TRBV12-4	TRBJ2-5	TGTGCCAGCAGTTTGTTGAACGGGGAGACCCAGTACTTC	CASSLLNGETQYF
.	.	TRBV20-1	TRBJ2-1	TGCAGTGCCCAACGCAGGGGGCTAGCGGGGATACATGAGCAGTTCTTC	CSAQRRGLAGIHEQFF
.	TRBD2	TRBV15	TRBJ2-2	TGTGCCACCCGGGAGGTGAACACCGGGGAGCTGTTTTTT	CATREVNTGELFF
many	.	TRBV12-3/TRBV12-4	TRBJ2-7	TGTGCCAGCAGTTTAGGTTTCTACGAGCAGTACTTC	CASSLGFYEQYF
.	.	TRBV27	TRBJ2-7	TGTGCCAGCAGTTTATCGGCCTCCTCCTACGAGCAGTACTTC	CASSLSASSYEQYF
few	TRBD1	TRBV20-1	TRBJ2-4	TGCAGTGCTGGCAAGGACAGGGAGAGGGACATTCAGTACTTC	CSAGKDRERDIQYF
few	.	TRBV10-2	TRBJ2-7	TGCGCCAGCATTGGGCAGGGGCCCTACGAGCAGTACTTC	CASIGQGPYEQYF
few	.	TRBV12-3/TRBV12-4	TRBJ2-3	TGTGCCAGCAGTTTTCTGGTGGATACGCAGTATTTT	CASSFLVDTQYF
few	.	TRBV12-3/TRBV12-4	TRBJ1-3	TGTGCCAGCCTTGATATAGGTCCACAGATCACCATATATTTT	CASLDIGPQITIYF
few	.	TRBV27	TRBJ2-3	TGTGCCAGCAGTTTACGGCTAGTTCGAGATACGCAGTATTTT	CASSLRLVRDTQYF
.	TRBD2	TRBV20-1	TRBJ2-1	TGCAGTGCTAGAGAGGCGGGGGGGCCAAGAAATGAGCAGTTCTTC	CSAREAGGPRNEQFF
.	TRBD2	TRBV10-3	TRBJ2-7	TGTGCCATCAGCGGGGAACTAGCGGGGGTCGGCGAGCAGTACTTC	CAISGELAGVGEQYF
many	TRBD1	TRBV7-6	TRBJ2-3	TGTGCCAGCAGCTTAGGGACAGGGGGTTCAGATACGCAGTATTTT	CASSLGTGGSDTQYF
many	TRBD1	TRBV12-3/TRBV12-4	TRBJ2-1	TGTGCCAGCAGTCACCCATGGACAGGGACCACCAATGAGCAGTTCTTC	CASSHPWTGTTNEQFF
few	.	TRBV27	TRBJ2-7	TGTGCCAGCAGTTTATCCGGGGGGCACTCCTACGAGCAGTACTTC	CASSLSGGHSYEQYF
.	TRBD1	TRBV5-6	TRBJ2-1	TGTGCCAGCAGCGGGGACAGGGCTTTACAGTTCTTC	CASSGDRALQFF
.	TRBD1	TRBV30	TRBJ1-6	TGTGCCTGGAGTGTACCGGGACAGGAGAATTCACCCCTCCACTTT	CAWSVPGQENSPLHF
few	TRBD1	TRBV10-3	TRBJ2-4	TGTGCCATCAGTGAGGGTAACAGGGGGCCGAACATTCAGTACTTC	CAISEGNRGPNIQYF
.	.	TRBV5-1	TRBJ1-2	TGCGCCAGCAGCTTGTCCAGGCTCTATGGCTACACCTTC	CASSLSRLYGYTF